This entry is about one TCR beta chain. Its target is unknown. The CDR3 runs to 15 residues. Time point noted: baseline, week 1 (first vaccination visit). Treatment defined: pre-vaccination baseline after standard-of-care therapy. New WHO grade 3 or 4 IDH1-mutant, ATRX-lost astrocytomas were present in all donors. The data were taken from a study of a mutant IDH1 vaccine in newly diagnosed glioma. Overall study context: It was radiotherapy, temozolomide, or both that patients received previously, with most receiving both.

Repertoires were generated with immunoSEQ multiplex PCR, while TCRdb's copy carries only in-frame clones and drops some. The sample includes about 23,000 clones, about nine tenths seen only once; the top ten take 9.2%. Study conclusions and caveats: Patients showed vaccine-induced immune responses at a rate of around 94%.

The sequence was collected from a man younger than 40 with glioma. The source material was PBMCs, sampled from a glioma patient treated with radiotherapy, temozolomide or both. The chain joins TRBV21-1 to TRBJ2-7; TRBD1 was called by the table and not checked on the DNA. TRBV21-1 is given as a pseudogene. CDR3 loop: CASSTGQNLSYEQYF. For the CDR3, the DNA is TGTGCCAGCAGCACGGGACAGAACCTCTCCTACGAGCAGTACTTC.